A selection of T cell receptor beta chains follows, all from one sample in a study of blood T cell repertoires in COVID-19. Assay: immunoSEQ multiplex PCR; the TCRdb copy retains only in-frame clones and omits some. The sample consists of about 240,000 clones, around nine tenths of them appearing once. Sequences were obtained from peripheral blood. The receptor source for this set is a woman in her 70s with active or convalescent COVID-19. The CDR3 runs from the conserved cysteine through the conserved F or W. D genes are given only for firm matches.

D: .; J: TRBJ1-3; V: TRBV7-2; CDR3: CASSQSQGNTIYF; DNA: TGTGCCAGCAGCCAGTCTCAAGGAAACACCATATATTTT
D: .; J: TRBJ1-2; V: TRBV5-5; CDR3: CASSLTGTPNYGYTF; DNA: TGTGCCAGCAGCTTGACAGGGACCCCTAACTATGGCTACACCTTC
D: TRBD1; J: TRBJ1-2; V: TRBV16; CDR3: CASSQRGRDFYTF; DNA: TGTGCCAGCAGCCAAAGGGGGCGCGATTTCTACACCTTC
D: .; J: TRBJ1-2; V: TRBV3-1/TRBV3-2; CDR3: CASSREGTSSYGYTF; DNA: TGTGCCAGCAGCCGAGAAGGGACAAGTAGCTATGGCTACACCTTC
D: .; J: TRBJ1-1; V: TRBV10-3; CDR3: CATGSGMNTEAFF; DNA: TGTGCCACGGGGTCCGGGATGAACACTGAAGCTTTCTTT
D: .; J: TRBJ1-5; V: TRBV25-1; CDR3: CASRKGGMNQPQHF; DNA: TGTGCCAGCAGAAAAGGAGGTATGAATCAGCCCCAGCATTTT
D: TRBD1; J: TRBJ2-2; V: TRBV11-2; CDR3: CASSPRFRRTGTTGELFF; DNA: TGTGCCAGCAGCCCCAGATTCCGTCGGACAGGCACCACCGGGGAGCTGTTTTTT
D: .; J: TRBJ1-1; V: TRBV6-4; CDR3: CASSVQGNTEAFF; DNA: TGTGCCAGCAGTGTCCAGGGGAACACTGAAGCTTTCTTT
D: .; J: TRBJ1-1; V: TRBV9; CDR3: CASSGTAGTEAFF; DNA: TGTGCCAGCAGCGGGACAGCTGGCACTGAAGCTTTCTTT
D: .; J: TRBJ2-3; V: TRBV11-3; CDR3: CASSFYSTDTQYF; DNA: TGTGCCAGCAGCTTTTACTCCACAGATACGCAGTATTTT
D: .; J: TRBJ2-3; V: TRBV12-3/TRBV12-4; CDR3: CASRFGSTDTQYF; DNA: TGTGCCAGCAGATTCGGTTCAACAGATACGCAGTATTTT
D: .; J: TRBJ1-4; V: TRBV12-3/TRBV12-4; CDR3: CASSYREKLFF; DNA: TGTGCCAGCAGTTACCGGGAAAAACTGTTTTTT
D: .; J: TRBJ2-1; V: TRBV6-6; CDR3: CASSYTPDNEQFF; DNA: TGTGCCAGCAGTTACACCCCGGACAATGAGCAGTTCTTC
D: TRBD1; J: TRBJ1-1; V: TRBV29-1; CDR3: CSAHQGQGAEAFF; DNA: TGCAGCGCCCACCAGGGACAGGGAGCTGAAGCTTTCTTT